Below, 15 T cell receptor beta chains from the same sample are listed, as sequenced in a study of T cells in Graves' hyperthyroidism and ophthalmopathy. TCR beta CDR3 sequences were amplified from RNA transcripts. Primed by the HTBI set, a first-round RT-PCR was run on the TCR CDR3. TCRdb reprocessed the multiplex PCR reads via MiXCR and lists one record per CDR3 protein. The sample shows around 350,000 distinct CDR3 sequences, 15% to 20% of them seen only once. The sequenced sample was blood. The source is a woman aged 30 to 39 with Graves' hyperthyroidism that later progressed to Graves' ophthalmopathy.

The rearrangement uses TRBV10-3 and TRBJ2-2; the D is unclear. Germline V gene data show CDR1 as ENHRY and CDR2 as SYGVKD. V gave up 8 bases and J gave up 0 bases, with 7 bases separating them. The CDR3 consists of 13 residues. The DNA of the CDR3 is TGTGCCATCCACGGTTCGAACACCGGGGAGCTGTTTTTT. Its protein is CAIHGSNTGELFF.

This clonotype has ten or more counts. The V call is TRBV29-1, the J call TRBJ1-1; D uncertain. The CDR3 consists of 14 residues. The ends were cut back, 6 bases at V and 1 base at J, with 15 bases in the middle. From germline, CDR1 is SQVTM and CDR2 ANQGSEA. The CDR3 sequence is CSVRPGSRNTEAFF. CDR3 sequence (DNA): TGCAGCGTAAGACCCGGATCGAGGAACACTGAAGCTTTCTTT.

The chain uses TRBV18 and TRBJ2-5, with TRBD2 matching 11 bases. The germline CDR1 and CDR2 sequences are KGHSH and LQKENI. The V and J ends lost 2 bases and 4 bases, in that order; junction bases with no gene match: 12. The length of the CDR3 is 18 residues. Written as DNA, the CDR3 is TGTGCCAGCTCACCAATCCCGGGACTAGCGGCGAGTTTAGAGACCCAGTACTTC. Protein: CASSPIPGLAASLETQYF.

This clonotype was seen only a few times. The chain uses TRBV7-9 and TRBJ1-6; 8 bases are shared with TRBD1. This CDR3 spans 18 amino acids. The J segment lost 4 bases and the V segment lost 5 bases, leaving 13 bases of the junction unmatched. Germline CDR1 reads SEHNR; CDR2 reads FQNEAQ (reference sequence). CDR3 nucleotides: TGTGCCAGCAGCGCAGGGGGCGACTTCCTACAATATAATTCACCCCTCCACTTT. It is translated as CASSAGGDFLQYNSPLHF.

This chain uses TRBV5-4 with TRBJ2-2, with D possibly being TRBD1 or TRBD2 (5 bases each). Germline assignment: CDR1 SGHNT and CDR2 YYREEE (reference sequence). Trimming stripped 4 bases from V and 5 bases from J, with 15 bases between. The CDR3 has 15 residues. This CDR3 is CASSRGVLRTGELFF. The CDR3 DNA follows: TGTGCCAGCAGCCGAGGGGTCCTTCGAACCGGGGAGCTGTTTTTT.

This clonotype was observed many times. This chain joins TRBV2 and TRBJ1-5, with a tentative D call TRBD1 (5 bases). Between the trimmed V and J ends, which lost 6 bases and 3 bases, there was a span of 9 bases. Looked up from germline, CDR1 is SNHLY and CDR2 is FYNNEI. The CDR3 contains 13 residues. The CDR3 bases are TGTGCCAGCAGCCAACAGGTCAATCAGCCCCAGCATTTT. This translates into CASSQQVNQPQHF. Complete variable domain (other parts from reference TRBV2 and TRBJ1-5): EPEVTQTPSHQVTQMGQEVILRCVPISNHLYFYWYRQILGQKVEFLVSFYNNEISEKSEIFDDQFSVERPDGSNFTLKIRSTKLEDSAMYFCASSQQVNQPQHFGDGTRLSIL.

This clonotype has a count of ten or more. DNA of the CDR3: TGTGCCTTGTCCCGGGGCGGGTACACTGAAGCTTTCTTT. Translated: CALSRGGYTEAFF. The chain joins TRBV6-1 to TRBJ1-1; maybe TRBD1 (5 bases). This CDR3 has 13 residues. Germline CDR1 is MNHNS and CDR2 is SASEGT. V lost 11 bases, J lost 3 bases, and 16 bases lay in between.

This clonotype was seen more than once but under ten times. The chain employs TRBV27 and TRBJ2-7, with 9 positions matching TRBD1. CDR1 and CDR2 (germline): MNHEY, SMNVEV (reference sequence). The CDR3 consists of 14 residues. V shed 4 bases and J 3 bases; nucleotides not matched to a gene: 4. As DNA, the CDR3 is TGTGCCAGCAGTTACGGGACAGGGAACTACGAGCAGTACTTC. This gives the protein CASSYGTGNYEQYF.

This clonotype was counted a few times. The chain is built from TRBV5-1 and TRBJ2-3; a weak D match, TRBD2 (6 bases). V shed 3 bases and J shed 7 bases, with 18 bases lying between them. Germline V lookup: CDR1 SGHRS, CDR2 YFSETQ. This CDR3 comprises 15 residues. The CDR3 reads CASSSWGGDSNTQYF. The CDR3 DNA sequence: TGCGCCAGCAGCTCATGGGGAGGAGATAGCAATACGCAGTATTTT. The complete variable domain, with remaining parts taken from reference TRBV5-1 and TRBJ2-3, reads KAGVTQTPRYLIKTRGQQVTLSCSPISGHRSVSWYQQTPGQGLQFLFEYFSETQRNKGNFPGRFSGRQFSNSRSEMNVSTLELGDSALYLCASSSWGGDSNTQYFGPGTRLTVL.

This clonotype was detected ten times or more. The chain combines TRBV2 with TRBJ1-6; no reliable D call. The V and J ends lost 8 bases and 4 bases respectively, with 12 bases between them. CDR1 is SNHLY, CDR2 FYNNEI, per germline. CDR3 length equals 14 residues. Here the CDR3 reads CASRSDGYNSPLHF. CDR3 sequence (DNA): TGTGCCAGCCGTTCCGACGGGTATAATTCACCCCTCCACTTT.

This clonotype was seen at least ten times. V gene TRBV3-1 combines with J gene TRBJ2-1; D might be TRBD1 (6 bases). Trimming removed 0 bases at V and 2 bases at J, with 11 bases between. From germline, CDR1 is LGHDT and CDR2 YNNKEL (reference sequence). The CDR3 has 16 residues. Written as DNA, the CDR3 is TGTGCCAGCAGCCAAGATCAGGCAGGGGCCTACAATGAGCAGTTCTTC. Its protein product is CASSQDQAGAYNEQFF.

This clonotype was observed at least ten times. The chain links TRBV24-1 to TRBJ2-3; 8 nucleotides agree with TRBD2. The germline V gene has CDR1 KGHDR and CDR2 SFDVKD. This CDR3 has 19 residues. The J segment lost 0 bases and the V segment lost 3 bases, leaving 13 bases of the junction unmatched. The DNA for the CDR3 is TGTGCCACCAGTGATAATGTGCGGGAGGAATGGACTAGCACAGATACGCAGTATTTT. Amino acids: CATSDNVREEWTSTDTQYF.

This clonotype was seen at least ten times. The chain employs TRBV19 and TRBJ1-2; D call uncertain. With 0 bases removed from V and 4 bases from J, the gap between germline ends came to 12 bases. The CDR3 runs 15 residues. Germline-derived CDR1 and CDR2 are LNHDA and SQIVND (reference sequence). The chain's CDR3 is CASSIDLLAAYGYTF. DNA for the CDR3: TGTGCCAGTAGTATAGATCTATTGGCAGCCTATGGCTACACCTTC.

This clonotype turned up a few times. CDR3 nucleotides: TGTGCCAGCCTTTTATGGGACAGGAGGGGAGGCAATCAGCCCCAGCATTTT. This codes for CASLLWDRRGGNQPQHF. The rearrangement uses TRBV19 and TRBJ1-5; 8 bases agree with TRBD1. The CDR3 runs 17 residues. Trimming cost V 9 bases and J 2 bases; bases outside gene matches: 15. From germline, CDR1 is LNHDA and CDR2 SQIVND (reference sequence).

In its sample, this clonotype was seen many times. The chain recombines TRBV7-2 with TRBJ2-2; D not certain. Germline CDR1 reads SGHTA; CDR2 reads FQGNSA. V lost 2 bases and J lost 0, with 16 bases in between. The length of the CDR3 is 18 residues. The CDR3 nucleotides are TGTGCCAGCAGCTTACCCCCGTACGCGGTCACGAACACCGGGGAGCTGTTTTTT. Translation: CASSLPPYAVTNTGELFF.